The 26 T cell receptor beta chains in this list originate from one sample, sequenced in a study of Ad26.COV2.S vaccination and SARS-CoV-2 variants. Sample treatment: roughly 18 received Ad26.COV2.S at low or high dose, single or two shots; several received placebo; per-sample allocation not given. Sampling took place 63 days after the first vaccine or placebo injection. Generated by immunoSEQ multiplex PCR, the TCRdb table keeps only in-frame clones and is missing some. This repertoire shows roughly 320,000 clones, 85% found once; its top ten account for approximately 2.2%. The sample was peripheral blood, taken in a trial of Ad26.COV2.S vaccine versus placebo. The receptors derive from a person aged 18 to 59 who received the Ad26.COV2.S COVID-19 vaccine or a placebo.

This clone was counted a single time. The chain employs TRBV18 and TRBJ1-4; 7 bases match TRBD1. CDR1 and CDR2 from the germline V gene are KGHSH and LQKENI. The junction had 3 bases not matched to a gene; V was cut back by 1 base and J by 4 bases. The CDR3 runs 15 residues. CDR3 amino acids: CASSPRQGGNEKLFF. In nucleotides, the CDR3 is TGTGCCAGCTCACCACGCCAGGGGGGTAATGAAAAACTGTTTTTT.

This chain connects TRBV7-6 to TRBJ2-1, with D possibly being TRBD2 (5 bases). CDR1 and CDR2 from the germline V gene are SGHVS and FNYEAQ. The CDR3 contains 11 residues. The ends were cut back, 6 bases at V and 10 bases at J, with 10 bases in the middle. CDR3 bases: TGTGCCAGCAGTATATCGGGGGAGCAGTTCTTC. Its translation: CASSISGEQFF.

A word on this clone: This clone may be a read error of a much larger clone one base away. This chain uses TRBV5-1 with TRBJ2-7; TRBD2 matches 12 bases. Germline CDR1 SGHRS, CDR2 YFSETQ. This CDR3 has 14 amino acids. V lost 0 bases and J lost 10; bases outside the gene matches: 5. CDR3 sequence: CASSLVASGGVQYF. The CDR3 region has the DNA TGCGCCAGCAGCTTGGTGGCTAGCGGGGGGGTTCAGTACTTC.

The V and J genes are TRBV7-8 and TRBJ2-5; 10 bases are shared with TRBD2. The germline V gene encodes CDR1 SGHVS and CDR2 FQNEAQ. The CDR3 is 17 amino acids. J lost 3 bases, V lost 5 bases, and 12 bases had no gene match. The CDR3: CASSDLKAGGPEETQYF. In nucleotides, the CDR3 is TGTGCCAGCAGCGACCTAAAAGCGGGGGGGCCGGAAGAGACCCAGTACTTC. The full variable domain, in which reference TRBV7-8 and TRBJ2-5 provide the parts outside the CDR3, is GAGVSQSPRYKVAKRGQDVALRCDPISGHVSLFWYQQALGQGPEFLTYFQNEAQLDKSGLPSDRFFAERPEGSVSTLKIQRTQQEDSAVYLCASSDLKAGGPEETQYFGPGTRLLVL.

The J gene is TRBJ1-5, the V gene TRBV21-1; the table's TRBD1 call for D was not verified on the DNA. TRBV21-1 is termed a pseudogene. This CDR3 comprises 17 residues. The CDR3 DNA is TGTGCCAGCAACCCGGACAGGGGCGTTTGGTCCAATCAGCCCCAGCATTTT. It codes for CASNPDRGVWSNQPQHF.

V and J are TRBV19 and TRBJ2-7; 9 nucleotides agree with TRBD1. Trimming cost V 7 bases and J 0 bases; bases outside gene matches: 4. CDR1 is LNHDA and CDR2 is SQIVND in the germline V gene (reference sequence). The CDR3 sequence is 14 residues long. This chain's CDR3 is CASTVTGGSYEQYF. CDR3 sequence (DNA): TGTGCCAGTACTGTGACAGGGGGCTCCTACGAGCAGTACTTC.

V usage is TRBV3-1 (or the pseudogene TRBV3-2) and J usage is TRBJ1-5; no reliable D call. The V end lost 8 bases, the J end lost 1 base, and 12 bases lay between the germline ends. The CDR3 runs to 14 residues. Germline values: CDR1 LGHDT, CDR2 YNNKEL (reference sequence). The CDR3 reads CASGGGPSNQPQHF. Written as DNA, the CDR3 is TGTGCCAGCGGTGGAGGACCCAGCAATCAGCCCCAGCATTTT.

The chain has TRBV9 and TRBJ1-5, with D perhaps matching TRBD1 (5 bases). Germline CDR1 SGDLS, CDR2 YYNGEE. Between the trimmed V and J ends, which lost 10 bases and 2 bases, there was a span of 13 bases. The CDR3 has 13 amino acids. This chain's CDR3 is CASGGVGNQPQHF. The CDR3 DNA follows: TGTGCCTCCGGGGGGGTAGGCAATCAGCCCCAGCATTTT.

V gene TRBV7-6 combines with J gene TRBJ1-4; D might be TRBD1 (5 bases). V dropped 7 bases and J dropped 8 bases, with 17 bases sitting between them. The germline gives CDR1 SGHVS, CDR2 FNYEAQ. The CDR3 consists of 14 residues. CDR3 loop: CASNGGGRSEKLFF. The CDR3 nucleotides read TGTGCCAGCAATGGGGGAGGGAGGAGCGAAAAACTGTTTTTT. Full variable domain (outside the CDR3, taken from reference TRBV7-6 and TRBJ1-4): GAGVSQSPRYKVTKRGQDVALRCDPISGHVSLYWYRQALGQGPEFLTYFNYEAQQDKSGLPNDRFSAERPEGSISTLTIQRTEQRDSAMYRCASNGGGRSEKLFFGSGTQLSVL.

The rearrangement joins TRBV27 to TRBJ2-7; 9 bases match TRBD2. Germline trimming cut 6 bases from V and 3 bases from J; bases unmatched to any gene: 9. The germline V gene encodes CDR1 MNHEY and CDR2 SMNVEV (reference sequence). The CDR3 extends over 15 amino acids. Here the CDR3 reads CASRSRPSGVYEQYF. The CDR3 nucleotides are TGTGCCAGCAGGTCCAGACCTAGCGGGGTCTACGAGCAGTACTTC.

CDR3 DNA: TGTGCCAGCAGGCAGGGGCTGAATTCACCCCTCCACTTT. Protein: CASRQGLNSPLHF. The rearrangement uses TRBV2 and TRBJ1-6; tentative D call: TRBD1 (6 bases). The CDR3 runs 13 residues. Trimming pared 6 bases from V and 7 bases from J, leaving 10 bases between. Germline loops: CDR1 SNHLY, CDR2 FYNNEI.

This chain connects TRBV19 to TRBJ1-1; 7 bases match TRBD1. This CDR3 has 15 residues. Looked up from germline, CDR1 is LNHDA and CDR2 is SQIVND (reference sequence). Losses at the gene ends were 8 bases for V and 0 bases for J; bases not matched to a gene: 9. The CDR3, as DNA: TGTGCCAGTTCCCAAACCGGGACAGTGAACACTGAAGCTTTCTTT. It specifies CASSQTGTVNTEAFF.

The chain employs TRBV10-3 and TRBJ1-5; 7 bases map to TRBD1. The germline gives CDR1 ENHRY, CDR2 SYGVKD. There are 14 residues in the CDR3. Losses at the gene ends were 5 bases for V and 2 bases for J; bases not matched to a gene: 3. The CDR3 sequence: CAISSGQGNQPQHF. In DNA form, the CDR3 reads TGTGCCATCAGTTCCGGACAGGGCAATCAGCCCCAGCATTTT.

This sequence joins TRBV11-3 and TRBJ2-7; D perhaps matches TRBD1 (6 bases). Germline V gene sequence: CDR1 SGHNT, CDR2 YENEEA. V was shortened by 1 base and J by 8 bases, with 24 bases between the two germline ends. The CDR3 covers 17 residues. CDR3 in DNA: TGTGCCAGCAGCTTAGGCGACAGGCTCCTACGGGAATCGAAGCAGTACTTC. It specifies CASSLGDRLLRESKQYF.

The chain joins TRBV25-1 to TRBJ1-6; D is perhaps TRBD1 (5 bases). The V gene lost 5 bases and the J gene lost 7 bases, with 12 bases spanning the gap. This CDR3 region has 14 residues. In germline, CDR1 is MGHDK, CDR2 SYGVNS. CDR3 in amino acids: CASSRQGWNSPLHF. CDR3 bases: TGTGCCAGCAGTCGCCAGGGCTGGAATTCACCCCTCCACTTT.

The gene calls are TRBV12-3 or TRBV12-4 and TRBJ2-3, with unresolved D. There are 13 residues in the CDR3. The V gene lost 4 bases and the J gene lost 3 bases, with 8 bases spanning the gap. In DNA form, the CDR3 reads TGTGCCAGCAGTTGGTCAGGTACAGATACGCAGTATTTT. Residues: CASSWSGTDTQYF.

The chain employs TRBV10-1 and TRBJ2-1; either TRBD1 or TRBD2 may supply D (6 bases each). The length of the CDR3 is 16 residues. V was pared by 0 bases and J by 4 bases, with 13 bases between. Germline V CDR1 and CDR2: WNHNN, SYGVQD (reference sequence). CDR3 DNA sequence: TGCGCCAGCAGTGAGTCGAGGGGGGCGGTTTACAATGAGCAGTTCTTC. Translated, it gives CASSESRGAVYNEQFF.

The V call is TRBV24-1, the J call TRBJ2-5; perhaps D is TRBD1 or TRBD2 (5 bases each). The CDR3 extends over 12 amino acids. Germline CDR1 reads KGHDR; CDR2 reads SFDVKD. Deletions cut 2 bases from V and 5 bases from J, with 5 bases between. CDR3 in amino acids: CATSDWGETQYF. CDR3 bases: TGTGCCACCAGTGATTGGGGGGAGACCCAGTACTTC.

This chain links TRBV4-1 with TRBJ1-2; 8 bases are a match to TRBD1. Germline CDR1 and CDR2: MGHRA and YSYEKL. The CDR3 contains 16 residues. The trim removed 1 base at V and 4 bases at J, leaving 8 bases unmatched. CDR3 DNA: TGCGCCAGCAGCCAAGGTTCAGGGGGCCTTTCCTATGGCTACACCTTC. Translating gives CASSQGSGGLSYGYTF.

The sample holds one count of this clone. The CDR3 reads CASSRGAGTLQQQFF. The CDR3 DNA reads as TGTGCCAGCAGCCGCGGGGCCGGGACCCTCCAACAGCAGTTCTTC. The chain employs TRBV11-3 and TRBJ2-1; tentative D call: TRBD2 (6 bases). Looked up from germline, CDR1 is SGHNT and CDR2 is YENEEA. Trimming removed 5 bases at V and 11 bases at J, with 22 bases between. The CDR3 contains 15 residues.

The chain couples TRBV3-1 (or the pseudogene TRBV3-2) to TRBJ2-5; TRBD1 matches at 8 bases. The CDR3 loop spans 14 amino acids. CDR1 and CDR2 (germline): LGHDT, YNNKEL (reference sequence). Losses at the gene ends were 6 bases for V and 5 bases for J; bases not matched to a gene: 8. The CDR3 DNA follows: TGTGCCAGCAGTCGACAGGGGTTTCGCGAGACCCAGTACTTC. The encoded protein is CASSRQGFRETQYF.

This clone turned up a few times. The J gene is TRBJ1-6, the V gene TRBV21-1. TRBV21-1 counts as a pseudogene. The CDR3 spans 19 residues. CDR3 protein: CASSKVDCGTGSYNSPLHF. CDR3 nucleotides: TGTGCCAGCAGCAAAGTGGACTGTGGGACGGGCTCCTATAATTCACCCCTCCACTTT.

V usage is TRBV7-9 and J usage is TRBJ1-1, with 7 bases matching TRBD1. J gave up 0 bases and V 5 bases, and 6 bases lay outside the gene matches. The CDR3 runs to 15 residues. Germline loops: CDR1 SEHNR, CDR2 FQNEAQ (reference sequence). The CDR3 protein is CASSAPGQMNTEAFF. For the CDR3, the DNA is TGTGCCAGCAGCGCCCCGGGACAGATGAACACTGAAGCTTTCTTT.

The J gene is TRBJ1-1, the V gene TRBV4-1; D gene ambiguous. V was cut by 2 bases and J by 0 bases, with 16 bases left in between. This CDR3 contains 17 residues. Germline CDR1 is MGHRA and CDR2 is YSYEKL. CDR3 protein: CASSQKVVRSMNTEAFF. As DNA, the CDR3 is TGCGCCAGCAGCCAAAAGGTGGTCAGAAGTATGAACACTGAAGCTTTCTTT.

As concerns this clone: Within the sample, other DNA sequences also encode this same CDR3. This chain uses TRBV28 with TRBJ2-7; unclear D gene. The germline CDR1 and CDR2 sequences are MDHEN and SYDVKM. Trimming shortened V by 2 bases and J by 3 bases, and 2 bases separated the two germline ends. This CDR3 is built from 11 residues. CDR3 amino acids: CASSLGYEQYF. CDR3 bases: TGTGCCAGCAGTTTAGGCTACGAGCAGTACTTC.

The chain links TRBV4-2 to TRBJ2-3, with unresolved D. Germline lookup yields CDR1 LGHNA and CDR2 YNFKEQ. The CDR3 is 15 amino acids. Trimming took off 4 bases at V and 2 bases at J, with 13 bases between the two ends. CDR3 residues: CASSLAQRTTDTQYF. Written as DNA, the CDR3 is TGTGCCAGCAGCCTGGCCCAGAGGACCACAGATACGCAGTATTTT.